This T cell receptor (beta chain) was identified during a study of cytomegalovirus exposure and HLA in healthy donors. The method was immunoSEQ multiplex PCR; TCRdb's version includes in-frame clones alone and lacks a portion of them. Altogether 150,000 to 200,000 clones are present, about four fifths being singletons, with the ten largest covering 10%. With respect to this clone: Antigen unknown.

General observations from the study: Cytomegalovirus association was assigned to approximately 160 TCR beta chains. In vitro testing confirmed a few CMV-associated chains as specific for CMV antigens.

The CDR3 covers 12 residues. Germline-derived CDR1 and CDR2 are MNHEY and SMNVEV (reference sequence). Losses at the gene ends were 6 bases for V and 7 bases for J; bases not matched to a gene: 2. The chain employs TRBV27 and TRBJ1-1; 10 nucleotides line up with TRBD1. What was sequenced was PBMCs. The receptor's source is a man aged 30-40 years in good health and CMV-seropositive. CDR3: CASSRDRGEAFF. The CDR3 coding sequence is TGTGCCAGCAGCAGGGACAGGGGTGAAGCTTTCTTT.